These 25 T cell receptor beta chains came from one sample sequenced in a study of T cells in Graves' hyperthyroidism and ophthalmopathy. From RNA transcripts, TCR beta CDR3 regions were amplified. First-round RT-PCR of the TCR CDR3 relied on the HTBI primer set. Using its own MiXCR run on the multiplex PCR reads, TCRdb lists one record per CDR3 protein. The sample consists of hundreds of thousands of distinct CDR3 sequences, about 15% of them appearing once. Material: blood. The receptors derive from a woman between 35 and 50 years old with Graves' ophthalmopathy.

This clonotype was seen only a few times. The rearrangement joins TRBV6-5 to TRBJ1-1; D gene unclear. Looked up from germline, CDR1 is MNHEY and CDR2 is SVGAGI. Trimming left V 4 bases short and J 1 base short, with 16 bases between. CDR3 length equals 16 residues. CDR3 protein: CASSSVPARRNTEAFF. The CDR3 coding sequence is TGTGCCAGCAGTTCGGTCCCAGCCCGAAGGAACACTGAAGCTTTCTTT.

This clonotype was observed many times. The genes are TRBV7-3 and TRBJ2-5; unclear D gene. Germline V lookup: CDR1 SGHTA, CDR2 FQGTGA. With 5 bases removed from V and 2 bases from J, the gap between germline ends came to 9 bases. The CDR3 covers 13 residues. CDR3 sequence reads: CASSPLQQETQYF. The CDR3 DNA is TGTGCCAGCAGCCCACTGCAGCAAGAGACCCAGTACTTC.

The table lists this clonotype with many counts. V gene TRBV7-2 combines with J gene TRBJ2-5; 14 bases are shared with TRBD2. Germline V lookup: CDR1 SGHTA, CDR2 FQGNSA. The CDR3 consists of 17 residues. V gave up 1 base and J gave up 5 bases; unmatched junction bases: 6. Written as DNA, the CDR3 is TGTGCCAGCAGCTTAGGCTCGGGACTAGCGGGAGACGAGACCCAGTACTTC. It is translated as CASSLGSGLAGDETQYF.

This clonotype was seen many times. J is TRBJ1-2 and V is TRBV19; 9 bases match TRBD1. The junction had 11 bases not matched to a gene; V was cut back by 5 bases and J by 7 bases. CDR3 length equals 15 residues. Germline V gives CDR1 LNHDA, CDR2 SQIVND (reference sequence). CDR3 region: CASSSGQGGLSGYTF. CDR3 bases: TGTGCCAGTAGTTCGGGACAGGGTGGGCTATCTGGCTACACCTTC. The whole variable domain, filled in from reference TRBV19 and TRBJ1-2, reads DGGITQSPKYLFRKEGQNVTLSCEQNLNHDAMYWYRQDPGQGLRLIYYSQIVNDFQKGDIAEGYSVSREKKESFPLTVTSAQKNPTAFYLCASSSGQGGLSGYTFGSGTRLTVV.

The sample holds a few counts of this clonotype. The chain is built from TRBV18 and TRBJ2-7; 11 bases agree with TRBD2. Germline trimming cut 3 bases from V and 5 bases from J; bases unmatched to any gene: 6. Per germline, CDR1 KGHSH and CDR2 LQKENI. The CDR3 is 15 residues long. The DNA for the CDR3 is TGTGCCAGCTCACCGAAACTAGCGGGAGTCCACGAGCAGTACTTC. Its protein product is CASSPKLAGVHEQYF.

This clonotype was seen repeatedly, ten times or more. The rearrangement uses TRBV7-2 and TRBJ2-7; 9 bases are shared with TRBD1. Trimming took 4 bases from V and 3 from J; bases not matched to a gene: 7. Germline V lookup: CDR1 SGHTA, CDR2 FQGNSA. The CDR3 spans 15 residues. Written as DNA, the CDR3 is TGTGCCAGCAGCTCCGGGACAGGGTTGTTCTACGAGCAGTACTTC. Its translation: CASSSGTGLFYEQYF.

This clonotype came up many times. A read error may account for a junction end that differs from germline. The V and J genes are TRBV19 and TRBJ2-7, with 9 nucleotides matching TRBD1. CDR3 length: 14 amino acids. Germline lookup yields CDR1 LNHDA and CDR2 SQIVND (reference sequence). The CDR3 sequence is CASSYRGRSDEQYF. The CDR3 bases are TGTGCCAGTAGTTACAGGGGGCGCTCCGACGAGCAGTACTTC.

This clonotype showed up just a few times. The V gene is TRBV25-1, the J gene TRBJ1-2, with 9 nucleotides matching TRBD1. This CDR3 contains 14 residues. The trim removed 4 bases at V and 5 bases at J, leaving 5 bases unmatched. Germline-derived CDR1 and CDR2 are MGHDK and SYGVNS. CDR3 sequence reads: CASSVPGQGYGYTF. CDR3 coding DNA: TGTGCCAGCAGTGTCCCGGGACAGGGTTATGGCTACACCTTC.

This clonotype was detected ten times or more. This chain uses TRBV28 with TRBJ2-5, with D maybe TRBD1 (6 bases). Germline lookup yields CDR1 MDHEN and CDR2 SYDVKM. The CDR3 extends over 15 amino acids. The V end lost 5 bases, the J end lost 1 base, and 14 bases lay between the germline ends. The CDR3 DNA reads TGTGCCAGCAGTCCGCGACGGACAGTCCAAGAGACCCAGTACTTC. Encoded protein: CASSPRRTVQETQYF. The whole variable domain, filled in from reference TRBV28 and TRBJ2-5, reads DVKVTQSSRYLVKRTGEKVFLECVQDMDHENMFWYRQDPGLGLRLIYFSYDVKMKEKGDIPEGYSVSREKKERFSLILESASTNQTSMYLCASSPRRTVQETQYFGPGTRLLVL.

Worth noting for this clonotype: This sequence may be a read error, since a much larger clone differs from it by one base. CDR3: CASTWDYEQYF. CDR3 DNA sequence: TGTGCCAGCACGTGGGACTACGAGCAGTACTTC. The chain is built from TRBV6-1 and TRBJ2-7; D is ambiguous. The CDR3 is made up of 11 amino acids. The V end lost 7 bases, the J end lost 3 bases, and 7 bases lay between the germline ends. In germline, CDR1 is MNHNS, CDR2 SASEGT.

The sample holds many counts of this clonotype. The V and J genes are TRBV20-1 and TRBJ2-5; maybe TRBD2 (6 bases). Germline CDR1 is DFQATT and CDR2 is SNEGSKA (reference sequence). The CDR3 spans 17 residues. Trimming stripped 2 bases from V and 4 bases from J, with 23 bases between. This CDR3 is CSARNMLRDGGSETQYF. CDR3 coding DNA: TGCAGTGCTAGAAACATGCTCCGGGACGGAGGGTCAGAGACCCAGTACTTC.

V is TRBV7-9 and J is TRBJ2-1; 13 bases map to TRBD2. V dropped 5 bases and J dropped 6; count of bases not matched to a gene: 4. The CDR3 sequence is 15 residues long. Germline lookup yields CDR1 SEHNR and CDR2 FQNEAQ (reference sequence). The CDR3: CASSVLAGGLNEQFF. The CDR3 DNA reads as TGTGCCAGCAGCGTACTAGCGGGAGGGCTCAATGAGCAGTTCTTC.

Worth noting for this clonotype: With a much larger clone just one base away, this may be a read error. V and J are TRBV7-2 and TRBJ1-2; unclear D gene. Trimming cost V 7 bases and J 3 bases, with 18 bases left between them. Germline V CDR1 and CDR2: SGHTA, FQGNSA. The CDR3 runs 15 residues. The CDR3 DNA sequence: TGTGCCAGCACCCCGAGCGATGGGAACTACTATGGCTACACCTTC. It yields the protein CASTPSDGNYYGYTF. Using reference TRBV7-2 and TRBJ1-2 for the parts outside the CDR3, the full variable domain is GAGVSQSPSNKVTEKGKDVELRCDPISGHTALYWYRQSLGQGLEFLIYFQGNSAPDKSGLPSDRFSAERTGGSVSTLTIQRTQQEDSAVYLCASTPSDGNYYGYTFGSGTRLTVV.

This clonotype was seen ten or more times. The chain couples TRBV29-1 to TRBJ1-5; 7 bases match TRBD1. This CDR3 region has 14 residues. Per the germline V gene, CDR1 is SQVTM and CDR2 is ANQGSEA. Germline trimming cut 5 bases from V and 0 bases from J; bases unmatched to any gene: 4. The DNA of the CDR3 is TGCAGCGTTCGACAGGGAGGTAGCAATCAGCCCCAGCATTTT. This translates into CSVRQGGSNQPQHF.

This clonotype has a count of ten or more. This rearrangement joins TRBV6-1 to TRBJ1-2; D is ambiguous. The CDR3 runs 13 residues. Germline V gives CDR1 MNHNS, CDR2 SASEGT. Trimming shortened V by 1 base and J by 3 bases, and 6 bases separated the two germline ends. The CDR3 region is CASSEVTHYGYTF. The DNA for the CDR3 is TGTGCCAGCAGTGAAGTGACGCACTATGGCTACACCTTC.

This clonotype has ten or more counts. The chain has TRBV6-5 and TRBJ1-1; TRBD1 might be the D (6 bases). Germline CDR1 MNHEY, CDR2 SVGAGI. The CDR3 loop spans 13 amino acids. Trimming cost V 4 bases and J 6 bases, with 12 bases left between them. The CDR3 nucleotides are TGTGCCAGCAGTTCGATGACAGGAGCTGAAGCTTTCTTT. Its translation is CASSSMTGAEAFF.

The sample holds many counts of this clonotype. V gene TRBV27 combines with J gene TRBJ1-5; D gene ambiguous. Between the trimmed V and J ends, which lost 0 bases and 3 bases, there was a span of 12 bases. CDR1 is MNHEY and CDR2 is SMNVEV in the germline V gene (reference sequence). The CDR3 consists of 16 residues. CDR3 residues: CASSLSWGGYNQPQHF. The CDR3 DNA reads TGTGCCAGCAGTTTATCGTGGGGAGGTTACAATCAGCCCCAGCATTTT.

This clonotype was detected ten times or more. DNA for the CDR3: TGTGCCACCAGATCTGGGTCTGGGGCCAATCAGCCCCAGCATTTT. Protein product: CATRSGSGANQPQHF. The chain joins TRBV15 to TRBJ1-5, with D perhaps matching TRBD1 (5 bases). V lost 6 bases, J lost 3 bases, and 15 bases lay in between. This CDR3 is built from 15 residues. The germline gives CDR1 LNHNV, CDR2 YYDKDF (reference sequence). The full variable domain, completed using reference TRBV15 and TRBJ1-5, is DAMVIQNPRYQVTQFGKPVTLSCSQTLNHNVMYWYQQKSSQAPKLLFHYYDKDFNNEADTPDNFQSRRPNTSFCFLDIRSPGLGDTAMYLCATRSGSGANQPQHFGDGTRLSIL.

Worth noting for this clonotype: The germline gene is not matched at one end of the junction; a read error may be the cause. This chain links TRBV11-1 with TRBJ2-7; 9 bases are a match to TRBD1. Germline V gene sequence: CDR1 SGHAT, CDR2 FQDESV (reference sequence). CDR3 size: 15 residues. The CDR3 DNA follows: TGTGCCAGCAGCCCACCGGACAGGGGCTCCCACGAGCAGTACTTC. It translates to CASSPPDRGSHEQYF. Based on the CDR3 plus reference TRBV11-1 and TRBJ2-7, the full variable domain is EAEVAQSPRYKITEKSQAVAFWCDPISGHATLYWYRQILGQGPELLVQFQDESVVDDSQLPKDRFSAERLKGVDSTLKIQPAELGDSAMYLCASSPPDRGSHEQYFGPGTRLTVT.

This clonotype has more than one count but fewer than ten. It may be a read error: a sequence one base away is much more abundant. The chain is built from TRBV6-5 and TRBJ2-7; D gene unclear. Trimming cost V 0 bases and J 0 bases, with 6 bases left between them. The CDR3 runs to 14 residues. The germline V gene encodes CDR1 MNHEY and CDR2 SVGAGI. The CDR3: CASSYSESSYEQYF. CDR3 nucleotide sequence: TGTGCCAGCAGTTACTCCGAGAGCTCCTACGAGCAGTACTTC.

J is TRBJ1-2 and V is TRBV6-2 or TRBV6-3; possibly TRBD1 for D (6 bases). The ends were cut back, 7 bases at V and 4 bases at J, with 16 bases in the middle. Germline assignment: CDR1 MNHEY and CDR2 SVGEGT. The CDR3 runs to 14 residues. Here the CDR3 DNA reads TGTGCCAGCAACGGGAGAACAGGGTCCTATGGCTACACCTTC. It yields the protein CASNGRTGSYGYTF.

This rearrangement joins TRBV19 to TRBJ2-5; D may correspond to TRBD1 or TRBD2 (5 bases each). This CDR3 has 15 amino acids. Germline V CDR1 and CDR2: LNHDA, SQIVND (reference sequence). V lost 5 bases and J 1 base, leaving 14 bases between the germline ends. CDR3 loop: CASSPPGRLQETQYF. CDR3 sequence (DNA): TGTGCCAGTAGTCCCCCGGGACGCCTCCAAGAGACCCAGTACTTC.

This clonotype was picked up many times. The rearrangement uses TRBV12-3 or TRBV12-4 and TRBJ2-2, with D tentatively TRBD2 (5 bases). There are 13 residues in the CDR3. V was trimmed by 6 bases and J by 7 bases, leaving 12 bases between them. The CDR3 DNA reads TGTGCCAGCAGCTCACTAGAAATCGGGGAGCTGTTTTTT. It encodes CASSSLEIGELFF.

This clonotype occurred many times. The J gene is TRBJ1-2, the V gene TRBV7-2, with TRBD1 matching 9 bases. Germline V CDR1 and CDR2: SGHTA, FQGNSA. The J segment lost 5 bases and the V segment lost 3 bases, leaving 7 bases of the junction unmatched. The CDR3 consists of 15 residues. CDR3 in DNA: TGTGCCAGCAGCTTGGGTTGGACAGGGGAATATGGCTACACCTTC. It encodes CASSLGWTGEYGYTF. Full variable domain (rest looked up from reference TRBV7-2 and TRBJ1-2): GAGVSQSPSNKVTEKGKDVELRCDPISGHTALYWYRQSLGQGLEFLIYFQGNSAPDKSGLPSDRFSAERTGGSVSTLTIQRTQQEDSAVYLCASSLGWTGEYGYTFGSGTRLTVV.

Ten or more counts support this clonotype. The chain combines TRBV20-1 with TRBJ2-7; 9 bases fit TRBD1. The V segment lost 3 bases and the J segment 7 bases; nucleotides outside the gene matches: 19. This CDR3 is built from 17 residues. The germline CDR1 and CDR2 sequences are DFQATT and SNEGSKA (reference sequence). The CDR3 reads CSARGQGMGQDLWEQYF. CDR3 nucleotides: TGCAGTGCTAGGGGACAGGGAATGGGACAGGATCTCTGGGAGCAGTACTTC.